Below are 21 T cell receptor beta chains sequenced from a single sample in a study of T cells after yellow fever vaccination. From the 5' RACE reads, TCRdb called clonotypes with MiXCR, one entry per CDR3 protein. The sample gives a few hundred thousand distinct CDR3 sequences, approximately 4% of which show up once; around 24% is in the top ten. This specimen consisted of PBMCs, obtained 5 days after the yellow fever booster vaccination. The source is a young man who received the YFV17D yellow fever vaccine.

The chain is built from TRBV12-3 or TRBV12-4 and TRBJ1-5; tentatively, D is TRBD1 (6 bases). This CDR3 region has 15 residues. V was pared by 6 bases and J by 0 bases, with 12 bases between. The CDR3 reads CASSRGTHSNQPQHF. In DNA, the CDR3 is TGTGCCAGCAGCCGCGGGACACATAGCAATCAGCCCCAGCATTTT.

This clonotype was counted a few times. The chain employs TRBV18 and TRBJ2-1; TRBD1 might be the D (5 bases). Germline lookup yields CDR1 KGHSH and CDR2 LQKENI. The V gene lost 2 bases and the J gene lost 9 bases, with 17 bases spanning the gap. The CDR3 totals 15 residues. The CDR3 DNA follows: TGTGCCAGCTCACCAGAGGACACCGATAAGGGTGAGCAGTTCTTC. Translating it yields CASSPEDTDKGEQFF.

The V and J genes are TRBV7-3 and TRBJ2-1; TRBD1 might be the D (6 bases). Germline assignment: CDR1 SGHTA and CDR2 FQGTGA. The CDR3 runs to 15 residues. V was clipped by 5 bases and J by 5 bases, with 16 bases between them. CDR3: CASSQDRFFNNEQFF. The CDR3 DNA sequence: TGTGCCAGCAGCCAAGACAGGTTCTTCAACAATGAGCAGTTCTTC.

This clonotype was recorded at least ten times. V is TRBV28 and J is TRBJ1-2, with D maybe TRBD1 (5 bases). The V gene's germline CDR1 is MDHEN and CDR2 SYDVKM. The CDR3 is 15 amino acids. Trimming shortened V by 3 bases and J by 0 bases, and 11 bases separated the two germline ends. The CDR3 loop is CASSFYRSSNYGYTF. CDR3 coding DNA: TGTGCCAGCAGTTTTTACAGGTCCTCTAACTATGGCTACACCTTC.

In this sample, this clonotype turned up a few times. The chain links TRBV13 to TRBJ2-5; D unresolved. V lost 4 bases and J lost 8, with 8 bases in between. The germline gives CDR1 PRHDT, CDR2 FYEKMQ (reference sequence). The CDR3 runs 11 residues. The CDR3 protein is CASSSARTQYF. CDR3 coding DNA: TGTGCCAGCAGCTCCGCCAGAACCCAGTACTTC.

This clonotype was found many times. V is TRBV5-1 and J is TRBJ2-2, with D unclear. CDR3 length equals 13 residues. The germline V gene encodes CDR1 SGHRS and CDR2 YFSETQ. V was clipped by 7 bases and J by 5 bases, with 12 bases between them. The DNA for the CDR3 is TGCGCCAGCGGCACGACCTCAACCGGGGAGCTGTTTTTT. This encodes CASGTTSTGELFF.

This clonotype occurred many times. The gene calls are TRBV3-1 and TRBJ2-5, with 12 bases matching TRBD2. The CDR3 is made up of 16 amino acids. CDR1 and CDR2 (germline): LGHDT, YNNKEL (reference sequence). With V trimmed by 3 bases and J by 0 bases, 2 bases remained unmatched. In DNA, the CDR3 is TGTGCCAGCAGCCACGGGACTAGCGGGTACCAAGAGACCCAGTACTTC. Encoded protein: CASSHGTSGYQETQYF.

The rearrangement links TRBV5-6 to TRBJ2-2; D possibly corresponds to TRBD2 (6 bases). The V gene lost 5 bases and the J gene lost 0 bases, with 23 bases spanning the gap. The CDR3 length is 19 residues. Per the germline V gene, CDR1 is SGHDT and CDR2 is YYEEEE. For the CDR3, the DNA is TGTGCCAGCAGTTGGGTATTCGGGACGACTAGGGCGAACACCGGGGAGCTGTTTTTT. It yields the protein CASSWVFGTTRANTGELFF.

This clonotype was observed many times. The rearrangement joins TRBV5-1 to TRBJ2-5; the D is unclear. V was clipped by 2 bases and J by 3 bases, with 14 bases between them. Germline values: CDR1 SGHRS, CDR2 YFSETQ. The CDR3 is made up of 15 amino acids. The CDR3 loop reads CASSLSFRTEETQYF. The CDR3 DNA sequence: TGCGCCAGCAGCTTATCGTTCCGGACCGAAGAGACCCAGTACTTC.

This clonotype was found a few times. For the CDR3, the DNA is TGCGCCAGCAGCCAAGAGGGAGCGGGGGGGCCCTCGGAGACCCAGTACTTC. This gives the protein CASSQEGAGGPSETQYF. The chain combines TRBV4-3 with TRBJ2-5, with 10 bases matching TRBD2. Trimming removed 0 bases from V and 5 bases from J; junction bases left unmatched: 9. The CDR3 consists of 17 residues. From germline, CDR1 is LGHNA and CDR2 YSLEER.

This clonotype was recorded at least ten times. This rearrangement joins TRBV10-3 to TRBJ2-5; 16 bases match TRBD2. The CDR3 spans 16 residues. The V and J ends lost 6 bases and 5 bases, in that order; junction bases with no gene match: 6. Germline V gives CDR1 ENHRY, CDR2 SYGVKD. The CDR3 region is CAISGTSGGAGETQYF. As DNA, the CDR3 is TGTGCCATCAGCGGGACTAGCGGGGGGGCCGGGGAGACCCAGTACTTC.

This clonotype was detected a few times. The chain couples TRBV7-2 to TRBJ2-2; D is possibly TRBD2 (7 bases). The CDR3 is made up of 16 amino acids. Germline CDR1 and CDR2: SGHTA and FQGNSA. Deletions cut 5 bases from V and 5 bases from J, with 18 bases between. The CDR3 DNA reads as TGTGCCAGCAGCCTCCAGGGAGGGGGTGGTACCGGGGAGCTGTTTTTT. Its translation: CASSLQGGGGTGELFF.

This clonotype was counted only a few times. V and J are TRBV6-5 and TRBJ2-5; TRBD1 agrees at 8 bases. The CDR3 is 13 amino acids. The germline CDR1 and CDR2 sequences are MNHEY and SVGAGI. V shed 6 bases and J 1 base; nucleotides not matched to a gene: 1. The CDR3 DNA reads as TGTGCCAGCAGGGGACAGGCCCAAGAGACCCAGTACTTC. Protein product: CASRGQAQETQYF.

This clonotype was observed a few times. V and J are TRBV6-1 and TRBJ1-4; 8 bases are a match to TRBD1. Unmatched junction bases numbered 7, after V lost 5 bases and J lost 8 bases. CDR1 and CDR2 from the germline V gene are MNHNS and SASEGT. The CDR3 runs 14 residues. Here the CDR3 reads CASSKDRGGEKLFF. Here the CDR3 DNA reads TGTGCCAGCAGTAAAGACAGGGGAGGAGAAAAACTGTTTTTT.

The chain is built from TRBV5-1 and TRBJ2-3, with 12 bases aligning to TRBD2. Germline CDR1 reads SGHRS; CDR2 reads YFSETQ. The CDR3 length is 16 residues. The V segment lost 0 bases and the J segment 3 bases; nucleotides outside the gene matches: 2. The CDR3 protein is CASSLVGLAGTDTQYF. The CDR3 DNA reads TGCGCCAGCAGCTTGGTTGGACTAGCGGGGACAGATACGCAGTATTTT.

This clonotype has only a few counts. The gene calls are TRBV20-1 and TRBJ2-7; 12 bases map to TRBD2. The CDR3 is made up of 16 amino acids. With V trimmed by 1 base and J by 7 bases, 11 bases remained unmatched. Germline V CDR1 and CDR2: DFQATT, SNEGSKA (reference sequence). CDR3 residues: CSARGGLAGSNWEQYV. The CDR3 DNA follows: TGCAGTGCTAGAGGTGGACTAGCGGGGTCAAACTGGGAGCAGTACGTC.

The table lists this clonotype with a few counts. This chain uses TRBV27 with TRBJ2-1; 9 bases are shared with TRBD1. CDR3 length: 16 residues. V was clipped by 6 bases and J by 4 bases; unmatched bases: 10. Germline V gene lookup returns CDR1 MNHEY and CDR2 SMNVEV (reference sequence). DNA for the CDR3: TGTGCCAGCAGCTCGACCGGGACAGGGATGTACAATGAGCAGTTCTTC. Translation: CASSSTGTGMYNEQFF.

This sequence joins TRBV13 and TRBJ2-3, with 12 bases lining up with TRBD2. Germline CDR1 is PRHDT and CDR2 is FYEKMQ (reference sequence). V dropped 5 bases and J dropped 6; count of bases not matched to a gene: 9. The CDR3 is 16 residues long. CDR3 coding DNA: TGTGCCAGCAGCCCTCGACTAGCGGGGGAGGTGGATACGCAGTATTTT. Its translation is CASSPRLAGEVDTQYF.

The chain uses TRBV6-5 and TRBJ2-3; D uncertain. Germline V gives CDR1 MNHEY, CDR2 SVGAGI. V lost 2 bases to trimming and J lost 6 bases, with 9 bases between them. The CDR3 is 13 residues long. DNA of the CDR3: TGTGCCAGCAGTTACGGGGAAGCGGATACGCAGTATTTT. As protein: CASSYGEADTQYF.

This clonotype was recorded at least ten times. The chain links TRBV28 to TRBJ2-7, with 9 bases that match TRBD1. Looked up from germline, CDR1 is MDHEN and CDR2 is SYDVKM. The CDR3 runs 13 residues. V trimming: 6 bases; J trimming: 5 bases; junction bases outside the gene matches: 5. The CDR3 here is CASRDRGMDEQYV. The CDR3 DNA follows: TGTGCCAGCAGGGACAGGGGAATGGACGAGCAGTACGTC.

This clonotype was detected a few times. The chain employs TRBV7-2 and TRBJ2-7; D unresolved. The V and J ends lost 4 bases and 6 bases respectively, with 13 bases between them. CDR1 and CDR2 from the germline V gene are SGHTA and FQGNSA. The length of the CDR3 is 13 residues. The CDR3 region is CASSWQTRGEQYF. For the CDR3, the DNA is TGTGCCAGCAGCTGGCAGACTCGCGGCGAGCAGTACTTC.